This record looks at one T cell receptor (beta chain) sequence and its context. No antigen is known for it. The data originate from a study of immune evolution from preneoplasia to lung adenocarcinoma. Study conclusions and caveats: From normal lung to invasive adenocarcinoma, top clone frequencies appeared to decrease. Normal lung had highest clonality; later lesions appeared denser, more diverse.

Patients had resection in Japan or China between the mid-2010s and the late 2010s. Sequencing was performed with immunoSEQ multiplex PCR; in TCRdb, only in-frame clones are kept and a portion is missing. This sample has 4,000 to 6,000 clones, with around 80% found just once. V was clipped by 3 bases and J by 4 bases, with 6 bases between them. This CDR3 contains 13 residues. CDR1 is MNHEY and CDR2 is SMNVEV in the germline V gene (reference sequence). This sequence originates from a person aged 50-69 years with lung adenocarcinoma. Material: FFPE normal lung tissue adjacent to the tumor. This chain connects TRBV27 to TRBJ2-2; D is unclear. The CDR3 loop is CASSFLVTGELFF. The CDR3 region has the DNA TGTGCCAGCAGTTTTTTGGTCACCGGGGAGCTGTTTTTT.